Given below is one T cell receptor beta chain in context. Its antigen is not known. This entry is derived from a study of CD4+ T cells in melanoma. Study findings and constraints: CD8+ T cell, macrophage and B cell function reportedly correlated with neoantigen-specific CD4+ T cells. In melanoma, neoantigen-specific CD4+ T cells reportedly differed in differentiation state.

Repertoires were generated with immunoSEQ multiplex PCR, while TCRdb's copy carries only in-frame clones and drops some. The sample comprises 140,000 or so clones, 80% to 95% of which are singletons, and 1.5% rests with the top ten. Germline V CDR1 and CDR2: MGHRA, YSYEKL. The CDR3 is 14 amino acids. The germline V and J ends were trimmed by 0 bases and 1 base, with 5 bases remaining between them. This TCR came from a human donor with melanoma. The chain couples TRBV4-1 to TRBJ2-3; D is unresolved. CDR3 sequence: CASSQEFGTDTQYF. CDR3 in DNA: TGCGCCAGCAGCCAAGAGTTTGGCACAGATACGCAGTATTTT.